This T cell receptor beta chain is drawn from a study of siplizumab effects on memory and regulatory T cells. Study-level results: A small minority of alloreactive clones were mapped to unstimulated subsets.

Sequenced by immunoSEQ multiplex PCR; TCRdb stores in-frame clones only, minus some. The sample lists over 14,000 clones, about 50% occurring once. Coculturing was carried out on the mixed lymphocyte reaction cells. It lasted around 6 days and was done at 37°C. The germline gives CDR1 SGHTA, CDR2 FQGNSA. The CDR3 spans 13 residues. V lost 4 bases to trimming and J lost 0 bases, with 6 bases between them. Points on this clone: Its antigen is not identified.

The V and J genes are TRBV7-2 and TRBJ1-1; no clear D gene. The sequence was obtained from a human donor in good health; the cells came from an allogeneic mixed lymphocyte reaction. Sequencing was done on a sample of CFSE-low (dividing) CD4+ T cells sorted from an allogeneic mixed lymphocyte reaction. The CDR3 loop is CASSSGLNTEAFF. CDR3 bases: TGTGCCAGCAGCTCTGGATTGAACACTGAAGCTTTCTTT.